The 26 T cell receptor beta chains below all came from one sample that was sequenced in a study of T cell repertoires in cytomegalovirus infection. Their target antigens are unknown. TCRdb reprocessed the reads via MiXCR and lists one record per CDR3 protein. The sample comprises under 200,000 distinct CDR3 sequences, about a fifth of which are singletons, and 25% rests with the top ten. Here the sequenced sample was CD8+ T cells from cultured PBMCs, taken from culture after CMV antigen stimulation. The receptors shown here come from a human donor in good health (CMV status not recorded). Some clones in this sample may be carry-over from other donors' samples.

The CDR3 DNA reads TGTGCCAGCAGCGATCCAGGGGGGGATGTGGATGAAAAACTGTTTTTT. Its translation: CASSDPGGDVDEKLFF. The chain employs TRBV11-2 and TRBJ1-4, with 7 nucleotides matching TRBD1. This CDR3 comprises 16 residues. From germline, CDR1 is SGHAT and CDR2 FQNNGV. V was pared by 5 bases and J by 6 bases, with 12 bases of the junction left unmatched.

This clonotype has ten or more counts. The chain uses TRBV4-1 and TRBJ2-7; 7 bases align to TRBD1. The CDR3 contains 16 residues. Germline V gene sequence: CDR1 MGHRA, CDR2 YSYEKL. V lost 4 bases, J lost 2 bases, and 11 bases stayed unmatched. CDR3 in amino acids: CASSRSSDRVTYEQYF. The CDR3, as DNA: TGCGCCAGCAGCCGCTCTTCCGACAGGGTAACCTACGAGCAGTACTTC.

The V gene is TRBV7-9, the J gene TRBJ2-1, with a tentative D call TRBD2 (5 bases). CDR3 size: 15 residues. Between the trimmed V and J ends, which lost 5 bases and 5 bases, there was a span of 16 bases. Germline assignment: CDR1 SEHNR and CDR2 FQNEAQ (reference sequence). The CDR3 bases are TGTGCCAGCAGCGATCTAGCACCAGGCGACAATGAGCAGTTCTTC. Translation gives CASSDLAPGDNEQFF.

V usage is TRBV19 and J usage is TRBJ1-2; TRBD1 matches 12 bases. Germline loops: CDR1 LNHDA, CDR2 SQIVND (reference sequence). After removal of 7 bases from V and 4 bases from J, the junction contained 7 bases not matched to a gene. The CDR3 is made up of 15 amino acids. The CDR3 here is CASTGTGGAVYGYTF. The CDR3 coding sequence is TGTGCCAGTACCGGGACAGGGGGCGCGGTCTATGGCTACACCTTC. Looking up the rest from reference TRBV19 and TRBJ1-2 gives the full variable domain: DGGITQSPKYLFRKEGQNVTLSCEQNLNHDAMYWYRQDPGQGLRLIYYSQIVNDFQKGDIAEGYSVSREKKESFPLTVTSAQKNPTAFYLCASTGTGGAVYGYTFGSGTRLTVV.

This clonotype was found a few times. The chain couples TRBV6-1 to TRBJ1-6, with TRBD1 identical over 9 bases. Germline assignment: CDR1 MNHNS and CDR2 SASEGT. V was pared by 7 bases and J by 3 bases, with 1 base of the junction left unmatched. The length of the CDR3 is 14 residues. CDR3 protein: CASKGQGYNSPLHF. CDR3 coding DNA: TGTGCCAGCAAGGGACAGGGCTATAATTCACCCCTCCACTTT.

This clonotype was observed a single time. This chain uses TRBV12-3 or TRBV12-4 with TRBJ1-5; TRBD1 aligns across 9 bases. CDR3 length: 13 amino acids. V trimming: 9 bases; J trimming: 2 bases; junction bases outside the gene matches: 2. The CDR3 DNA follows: TGTGCCAGTGGGGACAGGGGCAATCAGCCCCAGCATTTT. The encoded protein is CASGDRGNQPQHF.

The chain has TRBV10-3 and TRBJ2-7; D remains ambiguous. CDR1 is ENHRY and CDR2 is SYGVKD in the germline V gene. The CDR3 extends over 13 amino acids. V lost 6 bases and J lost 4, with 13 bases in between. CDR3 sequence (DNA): TGTGCCATCAGGAATACAGAAGCATACGAGCAGTACTTC. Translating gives CAIRNTEAYEQYF.

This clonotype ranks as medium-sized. The CDR3 sequence: CASSWATVNTGELFF. CDR3 in DNA: TGTGCCAGCAGCTGGGCGACAGTCAACACCGGGGAGCTGTTTTTT. V and J are TRBV6-1 and TRBJ2-2, with TRBD1 as a possible D gene (5 bases). Trimming shortened V by 6 bases and J by 2 bases, and 13 bases separated the two germline ends. Germline assignment: CDR1 MNHNS and CDR2 SASEGT. This CDR3 has 15 amino acids.

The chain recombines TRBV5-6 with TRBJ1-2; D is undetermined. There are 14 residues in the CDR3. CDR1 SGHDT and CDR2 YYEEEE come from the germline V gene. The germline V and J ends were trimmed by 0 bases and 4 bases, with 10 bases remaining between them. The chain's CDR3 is CASSLGVNGYGYTF. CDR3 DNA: TGTGCCAGCAGCTTGGGGGTTAACGGCTATGGCTACACCTTC.

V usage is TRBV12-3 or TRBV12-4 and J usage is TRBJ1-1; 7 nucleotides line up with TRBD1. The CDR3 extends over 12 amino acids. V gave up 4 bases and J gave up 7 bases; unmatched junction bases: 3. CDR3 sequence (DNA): TGTGCCAGCAGTTCGGGACAGCTTGAAGCTTTCTTT. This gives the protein CASSSGQLEAFF.

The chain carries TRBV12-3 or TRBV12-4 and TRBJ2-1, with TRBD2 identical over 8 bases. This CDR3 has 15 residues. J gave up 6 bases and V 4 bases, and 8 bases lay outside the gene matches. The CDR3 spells CASSYPAGGRNEQFF. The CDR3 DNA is TGTGCCAGCAGTTATCCGGCGGGGGGACGCAATGAGCAGTTCTTC.

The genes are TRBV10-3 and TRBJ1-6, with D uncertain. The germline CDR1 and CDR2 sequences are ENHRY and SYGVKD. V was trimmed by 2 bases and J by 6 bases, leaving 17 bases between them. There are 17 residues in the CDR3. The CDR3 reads CAISERPTRSPNSPLHF. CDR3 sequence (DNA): TGTGCCATCAGTGAGAGGCCTACCAGAAGCCCTAATTCACCCCTCCACTTT.

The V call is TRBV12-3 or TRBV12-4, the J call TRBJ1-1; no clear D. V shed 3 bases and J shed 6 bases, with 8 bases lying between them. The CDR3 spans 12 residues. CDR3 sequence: CASSFTTAEAFF. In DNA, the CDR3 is TGTGCCAGCAGTTTTACTACGGCTGAAGCTTTCTTT.

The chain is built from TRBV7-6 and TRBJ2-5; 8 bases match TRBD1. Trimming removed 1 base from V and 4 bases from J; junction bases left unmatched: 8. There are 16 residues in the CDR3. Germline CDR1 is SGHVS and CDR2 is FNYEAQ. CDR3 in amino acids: CASSLEEGRGPETQYF. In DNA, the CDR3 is TGTGCCAGCAGCTTAGAGGAGGGCAGGGGGCCAGAGACCCAGTACTTC. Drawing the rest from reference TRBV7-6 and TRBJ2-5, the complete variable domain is GAGVSQSPRYKVTKRGQDVALRCDPISGHVSLYWYRQALGQGPEFLTYFNYEAQQDKSGLPNDRFSAERPEGSISTLTIQRTEQRDSAMYRCASSLEEGRGPETQYFGPGTRLLVL.

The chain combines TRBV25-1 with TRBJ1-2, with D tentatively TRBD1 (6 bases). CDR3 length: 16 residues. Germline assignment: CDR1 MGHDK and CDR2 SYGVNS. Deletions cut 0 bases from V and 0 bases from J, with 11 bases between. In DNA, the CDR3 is TGTGCCAGCAGTGAATACCTGGGACACTCTAACTATGGCTACACCTTC. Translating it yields CASSEYLGHSNYGYTF.

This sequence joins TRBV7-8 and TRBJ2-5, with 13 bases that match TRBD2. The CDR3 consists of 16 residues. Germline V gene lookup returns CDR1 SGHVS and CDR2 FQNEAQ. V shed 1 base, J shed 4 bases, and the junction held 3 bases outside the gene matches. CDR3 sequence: CASSLGTSGGRETQYF. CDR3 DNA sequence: TGTGCCAGCAGCTTAGGGACTAGCGGGGGTCGAGAGACCCAGTACTTC.

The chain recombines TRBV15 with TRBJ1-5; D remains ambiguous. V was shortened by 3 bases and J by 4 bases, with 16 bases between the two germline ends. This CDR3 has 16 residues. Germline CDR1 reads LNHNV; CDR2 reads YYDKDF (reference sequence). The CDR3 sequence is CATSRRTVPRNQPQHF. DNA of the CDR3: TGTGCCACCAGCAGGCGCACAGTACCGAGAAATCAGCCCCAGCATTTT.

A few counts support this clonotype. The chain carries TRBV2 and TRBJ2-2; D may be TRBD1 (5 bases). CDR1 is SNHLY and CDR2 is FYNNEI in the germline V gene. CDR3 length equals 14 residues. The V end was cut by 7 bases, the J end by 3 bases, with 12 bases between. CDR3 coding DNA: TGTGCCAGCATTAACAGGCGAGACACCGGGGAGCTGTTTTTT. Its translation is CASINRRDTGELFF.

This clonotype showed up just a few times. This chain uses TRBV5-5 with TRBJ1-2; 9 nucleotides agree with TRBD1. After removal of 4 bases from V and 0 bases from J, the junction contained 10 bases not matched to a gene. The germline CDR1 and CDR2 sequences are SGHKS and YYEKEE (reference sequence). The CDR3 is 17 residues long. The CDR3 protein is CASSTGQGTIANYGYTF. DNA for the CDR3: TGTGCCAGCAGCACCGGACAGGGGACCATAGCTAACTATGGCTACACCTTC.

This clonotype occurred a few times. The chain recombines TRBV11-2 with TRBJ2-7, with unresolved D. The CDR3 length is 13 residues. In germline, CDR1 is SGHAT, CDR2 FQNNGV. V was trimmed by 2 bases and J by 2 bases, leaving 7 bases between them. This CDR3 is CASSLSSAYEQYF. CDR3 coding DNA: TGTGCCAGCAGCTTAAGCAGCGCCTACGAGCAGTACTTC.

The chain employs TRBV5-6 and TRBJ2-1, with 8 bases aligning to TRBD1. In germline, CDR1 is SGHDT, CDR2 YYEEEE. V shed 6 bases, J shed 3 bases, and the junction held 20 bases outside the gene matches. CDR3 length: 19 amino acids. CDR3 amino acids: CASTDEWAIQGEDYNEQFF. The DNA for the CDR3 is TGTGCCAGCACCGACGAATGGGCGATACAGGGGGAAGACTACAATGAGCAGTTCTTC.

CDR3 region: CASSQESGTEQFF. The CDR3 DNA follows: TGTGCCAGCAGCCAAGAGAGCGGTACAGAGCAGTTCTTC. The chain employs TRBV4-2 and TRBJ2-1; a possible D gene is TRBD2 (5 bases). Germline CDR1 reads LGHNA; CDR2 reads YNFKEQ. This CDR3 spans 13 amino acids. Between the trimmed V and J ends, which lost 0 bases and 10 bases, there was a span of 10 bases.

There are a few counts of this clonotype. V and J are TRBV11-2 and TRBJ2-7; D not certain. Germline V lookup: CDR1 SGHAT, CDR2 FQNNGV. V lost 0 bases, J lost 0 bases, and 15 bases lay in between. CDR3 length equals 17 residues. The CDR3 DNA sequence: TGTGCCAGCAGCTTAGAAGGCGAACAGCCTTTCTCCTACGAGCAGTACTTC. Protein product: CASSLEGEQPFSYEQYF.

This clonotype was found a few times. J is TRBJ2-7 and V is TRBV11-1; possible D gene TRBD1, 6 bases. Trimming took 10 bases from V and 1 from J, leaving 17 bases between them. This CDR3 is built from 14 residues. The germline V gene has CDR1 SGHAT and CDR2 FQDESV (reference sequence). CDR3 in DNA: TGTGCCATCAGAAGGACAGCAGCATCCTACGAGCAGTACTTC. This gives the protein CAIRRTAASYEQYF.

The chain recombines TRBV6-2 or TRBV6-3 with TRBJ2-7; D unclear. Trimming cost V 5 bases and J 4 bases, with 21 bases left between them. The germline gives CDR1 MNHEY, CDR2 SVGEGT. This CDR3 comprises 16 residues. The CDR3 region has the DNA TGTGCCAGCAGTCAGCTCCAGACTGAGAAGGATTACGAGCAGTACTTC. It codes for CASSQLQTEKDYEQYF.

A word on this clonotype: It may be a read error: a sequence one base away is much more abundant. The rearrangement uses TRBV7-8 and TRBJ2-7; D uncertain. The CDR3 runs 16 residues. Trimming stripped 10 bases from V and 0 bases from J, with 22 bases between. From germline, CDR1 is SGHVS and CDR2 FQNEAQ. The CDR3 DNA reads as TGTGCCACCCAGGTGCTCTCGAAGACCGGCTCCTACGAGCAGTACTTC. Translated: CATQVLSKTGSYEQYF.